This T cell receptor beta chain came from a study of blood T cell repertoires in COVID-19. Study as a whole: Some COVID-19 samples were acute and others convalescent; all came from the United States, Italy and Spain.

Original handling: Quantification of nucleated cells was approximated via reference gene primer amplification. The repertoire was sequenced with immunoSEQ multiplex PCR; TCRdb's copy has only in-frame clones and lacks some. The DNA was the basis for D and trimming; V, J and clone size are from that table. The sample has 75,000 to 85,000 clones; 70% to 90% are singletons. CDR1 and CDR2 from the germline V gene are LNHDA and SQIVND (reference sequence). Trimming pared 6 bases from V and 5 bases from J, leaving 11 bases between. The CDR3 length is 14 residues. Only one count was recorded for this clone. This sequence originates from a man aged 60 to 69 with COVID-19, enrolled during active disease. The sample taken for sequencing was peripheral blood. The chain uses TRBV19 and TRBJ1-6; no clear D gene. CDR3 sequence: CASSRDINNSPLHF. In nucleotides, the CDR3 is TGTGCCAGTAGCCGGGATATAAATAATTCACCCCTCCACTTT.